This T cell receptor beta chain came from a study of T cells in Graves' hyperthyroidism and ophthalmopathy. Study-wide results and caveats: Researchers report that a 13 V-J model separated ophthalmopathy from stable hyperthyroidism.

This clonotype was seen a handful of times. Its antigen is currently unknown. Using RNA transcripts as the source, TCR beta CDR3 regions were amplified. Carried out on the TCR CDR3, a first-round RT-PCR used the HTBI primer set. TCRdb used MiXCR to reprocess the multiplex PCR reads, holding one entry per CDR3 protein. Of a few hundred thousand distinct CDR3 sequences listed, around 25% were seen once; the top ten hold 70% to 75%. The CDR3 loop spans 17 amino acids. With V trimmed by 3 bases and J by 3 bases, 15 bases remained unmatched. CDR1 is DFQATT and CDR2 is SNEGSKA in the germline V gene (reference sequence). Graves' hyperthyroidism without ophthalmopathy progression within 18 months was termed stable.

V and J are TRBV20-1 and TRBJ2-5; 8 bases line up with TRBD1. The TCR originated in a man between 50 and 59 years old with Graves' hyperthyroidism. Input material: blood. The CDR3 here is CSASQFRRTGKEETQYF. Here the CDR3 DNA reads TGCAGTGCTAGTCAATTTAGGAGGACAGGGAAAGAAGAGACCCAGTACTTC.